Listed here are 16 T cell receptor beta chains from one sample, sequenced in a study of OX40 agonist ivuxolimab in advanced cancers. Assay used: immunoSEQ multiplex PCR; TCRdb lists only in-frame clones, some missing. The sample has roughly 15,000 clones; about 80% are singletons. The material sequenced was CD4+ or CD8+ T cells sorted from blood, taken in a trial of the OX40 agonist ivuxolimab. The origin of the receptors is an adult with an advanced solid tumor such as melanoma, head and neck, liver or kidney cancer.

CDR3 residues: CASSVGPGVATDTQYF. DNA for the CDR3: TGTGCCAGCAGCGTAGGGCCGGGAGTGGCGACAGATACGCAGTATTTT. V gene TRBV9 combines with J gene TRBJ2-3; D possibly corresponds to TRBD2 (6 bases). The CDR3 sequence is 16 residues long. The V gene lost 0 bases and the J gene lost 3 bases, with 14 bases spanning the gap. Germline loops: CDR1 SGDLS, CDR2 YYNGEE. The full variable domain, with the rest looked up from reference TRBV9 and TRBJ2-3, is DSGVTQTPKHLITATGQRVTLRCSPRSGDLSVYWYQQSLDQGLQFLIQYYNGEERAKGNILERFSAQQFPDLHSELNLSSLELGDSALYFCASSVGPGVATDTQYFGPGTRLTVL.

The rearrangement uses TRBV7-6 and TRBJ1-6, with D possibly TRBD1 on 5 matching bases. This CDR3 spans 15 amino acids. Per germline, CDR1 SGHVS and CDR2 FNYEAQ. V was trimmed by 0 bases and J by 10 bases, leaving 13 bases between them. CDR3 nucleotide sequence: TGTGCCAGCAGCTTAGCGCCGGAGGGACGGTCACCCCTCCACTTT. It translates to CASSLAPEGRSPLHF. Complete variable domain (other parts from reference TRBV7-6 and TRBJ1-6): GAGVSQSPRYKVTKRGQDVALRCDPISGHVSLYWYRQALGQGPEFLTYFNYEAQQDKSGLPNDRFSAERPEGSISTLTIQRTEQRDSAMYRCASSLAPEGRSPLHFGNGTRLTVT.

J is TRBJ1-1 and V is TRBV11-1; D might be TRBD1 (5 bases). The V end lost 5 bases, the J end lost 0 bases, and 13 bases lay between the germline ends. The CDR3 is made up of 15 amino acids. Germline lookup yields CDR1 SGHAT and CDR2 FQDESV (reference sequence). CDR3 sequence reads: CASSPEQGMNTEAFF. The CDR3 region has the DNA TGTGCCAGCAGCCCAGAGCAGGGAATGAACACTGAAGCTTTCTTT.

The chain has TRBV6-5 and TRBJ1-2, with 7 bases identical to TRBD1. CDR3 length equals 14 residues. V gave up 2 bases and J gave up 0 bases; unmatched junction bases: 0. Germline CDR1 MNHEY, CDR2 SVGAGI. For the CDR3, the DNA is TGTGCCAGCAGTTACACAGGGGCTAACTATGGCTACACCTTC. Its translation: CASSYTGANYGYTF.

Only a few counts were recorded for this clone. The CDR3 DNA reads TGTGCCAGCAGCCAAGGGCCGGGTTTAAGAGGGGCCAACGTCCTGACTTTC. Residues: CASSQGPGLRGANVLTF. V gene TRBV14 combines with J gene TRBJ2-6; no reliable D call. The V end was cut by 1 base, the J end by 4 bases, with 14 bases between. The CDR3 is made up of 17 amino acids. CDR1 and CDR2 (germline): SGHDN, FVKESK.

The rearrangement uses TRBV5-6 and TRBJ2-7; possibly TRBD2 for D (7 bases). CDR3 length: 14 residues. The germline V gene has CDR1 SGHDT and CDR2 YYEEEE. V was trimmed by 4 bases and J by 0 bases, leaving 11 bases between them. CDR3 DNA: TGTGCCAGCAGCCCGGGGGGCACCTCCTACGAGCAGTACTTC. Protein: CASSPGGTSYEQYF.

In DNA, the CDR3 is TGCGCCAGCAGCCAAGGCAGGACTAGCGGGGGTACTGAGCAGTTCTTC. It yields the protein CASSQGRTSGGTEQFF. The chain is built from TRBV4-3 and TRBJ2-1, with 13 bases aligning to TRBD2. The CDR3 runs to 16 residues. The V gene's germline CDR1 is LGHNA and CDR2 YSLEER. V lost 1 base to trimming and J lost 9 bases; unmatched junction nucleotides: 6.

The gene calls are TRBV6-5 and TRBJ2-3, with D tentatively TRBD1 or TRBD2 (5 bases each). Per germline, CDR1 MNHEY and CDR2 SVGAGI. The V end lost 4 bases, the J end lost 0 bases, and 11 bases lay between the germline ends. The CDR3 loop spans 15 amino acids. The CDR3 protein is CASSSWGGSTDTQYF. In DNA form, the CDR3 reads TGTGCCAGCAGTTCCTGGGGCGGGAGCACAGATACGCAGTATTTT.

As DNA, the CDR3 is TGTGCCAGCACCCCTTGGGGTCGCTCCTACGAGCAGTACTTC. This encodes CASTPWGRSYEQYF. This rearrangement joins TRBV28 to TRBJ2-7; D unclear. V dropped 7 bases and J dropped 0 bases, with 13 bases sitting between them. The CDR3 runs to 14 residues. CDR1 MDHEN and CDR2 SYDVKM come from the germline V gene.

This chain connects TRBV27 to TRBJ2-5; the D gene is possibly TRBD2 (6 bases). The CDR3 is 14 residues long. Germline V gene lookup returns CDR1 MNHEY and CDR2 SMNVEV (reference sequence). V lost 0 bases and J lost 5, with 10 bases in between. The CDR3 DNA sequence: TGTGCCAGCAGTTTATCTAGCGGCTCGGAGACCCAGTACTTC. Its protein is CASSLSSGSETQYF.

The chain employs TRBV4-1 and TRBJ2-7; no reliable D call. The V gene's germline CDR1 is MGHRA and CDR2 YSYEKL. The CDR3 consists of 13 residues. With 3 bases removed from V and 7 bases from J, the gap between germline ends came to 13 bases. CDR3 nucleotides: TGCGCCAGCAGCCAGAAGTCAATAGGGGAGCAGTACTTC. Its protein is CASSQKSIGEQYF.

This clone occurred a few times. The chain couples TRBV29-1 to TRBJ1-3; TRBD1 is a possible D gene (6 bases). The CDR3 has 16 amino acids. Germline lookup yields CDR1 SQVTM and CDR2 ANQGSEA. Trimming stripped 6 bases from V and 0 bases from J, with 18 bases between. CDR3 DNA: TGCAGCGTCTTTGCGGGGCAGGGGAGCTCTGGAAACACCATATATTTT. This encodes CSVFAGQGSSGNTIYF.

The chain has TRBV7-8 and TRBJ2-5; a possible D gene is TRBD1 (6 bases). V gave up 4 bases and J gave up 0 bases, with 15 bases separating them. CDR1 and CDR2 from the germline V gene are SGHVS and FQNEAQ. The CDR3 runs to 16 residues. CDR3 bases: TGTGCCAGCAGCTCAACAACGGGACAATACCAAGAGACCCAGTACTTC. This gives the protein CASSSTTGQYQETQYF.

This clone has a single count. This chain connects TRBV2 to TRBJ2-3; maybe TRBD2 (5 bases). The V end lost 11 bases, the J end lost 3 bases, and 9 bases lay between the germline ends. Per germline, CDR1 SNHLY and CDR2 FYNNEI. This CDR3 region has 11 residues. This CDR3 is CAGTGTDTQYF. The CDR3 nucleotides read TGTGCCGGCACGGGAACAGATACGCAGTATTTT.

The chain recombines TRBV19 with TRBJ2-7; D not resolved. Between the trimmed V and J ends, which lost 7 bases and 4 bases, there was a span of 11 bases. Germline CDR1 reads LNHDA; CDR2 reads SQIVND (reference sequence). This CDR3 spans 12 amino acids. The CDR3 here is CASKGVGYEQYF. The CDR3 nucleotides are TGTGCCAGTAAAGGAGTCGGTTACGAGCAGTACTTC.

The chain employs TRBV14 and TRBJ2-7, with D perhaps TRBD2 (5 bases). There are 16 residues in the CDR3. Germline V gene sequence: CDR1 SGHDN, CDR2 FVKESK. Trimming shortened V by 2 bases and J by 3 bases, and 17 bases separated the two germline ends. The CDR3 region has the DNA TGTGCCAGCAGCCAACGGGCAGTAGCGAGCCTCTACGAGCAGTACTTC. Protein product: CASSQRAVASLYEQYF.